Listed below are T cell receptor beta chains from one sample, sequenced in a study of human T cells and chemical hapten exposure. TCRdb reprocessed the RACE reads with MiXCR, giving one entry per CDR3 protein. Among 180,000 or so distinct CDR3 sequences, more than 14% were seen once, and the ten largest hold about 1.7%. The sample was whole blood, taken in connection with sensitization to the hapten diphenylcyclopropenone (DPC). The receptors originated from a woman aged 30 to 39 with alopecia areata. Some clones in this sample may be carry-over from other donors' samples. CDR3s leave out the opening cysteine and the closing phenylalanine or tryptophan.

TRBV12-3/TRBV12-4	ASSGLEQETQY
TRBV2	ASSGGRGVVSEQF
TRBV4-1	ASSQAGFTYEQY
TRBV2	ASRPGANTEAF
TRBV4-2	ASSQEKLLVALH
TRBV6-1	ASSERVEIKTQY
TRBV28	ATGRTEAF
TRBV13	ASSLGGPQGNIQY
TRBV29-1	SVGSPRDTEAF
TRBV27	ASSLVGAQNSPLH
TRBV10-2	ASSEPPFGQY
TRBV6-1	ASSDFSPGVFATSTDTQY
TRBV12-3/TRBV12-4	ASSLSGSGSYNEQF
TRBV5-1	ASSLDARGANIQY
TRBV19	ASSTERTNYGYT
TRBV21-1	ASSLREAEPYEQY
TRBV29-1	SVRPGPYYEQY
TRBV18	ASSPGGEPEAF
TRBV20-1	SARSPNIRTDTQY
TRBV5-1	ASSLGQQGDTQY
TRBV12-5	ASARGYNEQF
TRBV29-1	SVLAGLTDTQY
TRBV2	ASILQSSYNSPLH
TRBV21-1	ASSSGPGTFYNEQF
TRBV20-1	SAIRDAGPNQPQH
TRBV14	ASSHERGVNTEAF
TRBV20-1	SAGDRRGTGELF
TRBV10-3	ASQGNMNTEAF
TRBV11-1	ASSSGQGAFFGYGYT
TRBV7-6	ASSLAAGGSHTGELF
TRBV29-1	SVVSTGAETQY
TRBV18	ASSPPYAGGEAF
TRBV15	ATSGSASGYNEQF
TRBV28	ASRKRLAADTGELF
TRBV28	ASSSTGGKDYNEQF
TRBV27	ASSRNTGGGYT
TRBV27	ASSPQGLGSPLH
TRBV20-1	SATQTGLTYNSPLH
TRBV12-3/TRBV12-4	ASSLASGGNYEQY
TRBV6-5	ASSYQAPVNTEAF
TRBV6-1	ASSRGDANYGYT